This TCR beta chain is from a study of breast tumors, draining lymph nodes, adjacent tissues. One entry per CDR3 protein results from TCRdb running MiXCR on the multiplex PCR reads. This table holds 20,000 to 25,000 distinct CDR3 sequences, about half found once. CDR3 size: 16 residues. Germline CDR1 and CDR2: DFQATT and SNEGSKA (reference sequence). The ends were cut back, 0 bases at V and 1 base at J, with 13 bases in the middle. Study-wide findings and caveats: Tumor repertoires ranked between lymph nodes and nontumor tissue in diversity, with V and J gene preferences. Compared with basal-like, luminal-like tumors shared significantly more repertoire with nontumor tissue.

By frequency in the sample, this clonotype is medium-sized. What it binds is unknown. The sequence came from a female donor with breast cancer. Some clones in this sample may be carry-over from other donors' samples. Sequenced: breast tumor tissue. This chain joins TRBV20-1 and TRBJ2-1; perhaps TRBD2 as D (5 bases). The CDR3 DNA reads TGCAGTGCTAGAGATTCGGAGCGGCCTTCCTACAATGAGCAGTTCTTC. Translation gives CSARDSERPSYNEQFF.